Below, 5 T cell receptor beta chains from the same sample are listed, as sequenced in a study of blood T cell repertoires in COVID-19. The method was immunoSEQ multiplex PCR; TCRdb's version includes in-frame clones alone and lacks a portion of them. The table has roughly 150,000 clones, around 77% seen once. The sample consisted of peripheral blood. All receptors derive from a man in his 70s with acute or convalescent COVID-19.

The V gene is TRBV7-8, the J gene TRBJ2-7; 13 bases are shared with TRBD2. The CDR3 has 14 amino acids. J gave up 4 bases and V 5 bases, and 2 bases lay outside the gene matches. Germline loops: CDR1 SGHVS, CDR2 FQNEAQ. CDR3 nucleotide sequence: TGTGCCAGCAGCCGGACTAGCGGGGGATACGAGCAGTACTTC. The encoded protein is CASSRTSGGYEQYF.

The rearrangement uses TRBV7-2 and TRBJ2-3; D may be TRBD1 (5 bases). CDR1 is SGHTA and CDR2 is FQGNSA in the germline V gene. V shed 5 bases and J shed 1 base, with 13 bases lying between them. This CDR3 contains 15 residues. The CDR3 sequence is CASSAWGRGTDTQYF. CDR3 DNA sequence: TGTGCCAGCAGCGCCTGGGGCAGGGGCACAGATACGCAGTATTTT.

J is TRBJ2-1 and V is TRBV4-1, with D possibly matching TRBD2 (5 bases). This CDR3 spans 17 amino acids. V lost 3 bases, J lost 5 bases, and 20 bases lay in between. Germline-derived CDR1 and CDR2 are MGHRA and YSYEKL. The DNA for the CDR3 is TGCGCCAGCAGCCAGGATTTAGCGTCGTCAATAAACAATGAGCAGTTCTTC. Translation: CASSQDLASSINNEQFF.

The chain is built from TRBV28 and TRBJ1-4; D uncertain. Germline CDR1 and CDR2: MDHEN and SYDVKM. Trimming removed 6 bases from V and 3 bases from J, with 20 bases in between. The CDR3 is 17 amino acids. CDR3 bases: TGTGCCAGCAGAATTAGGAGATCCGGCCGGCCTAATGAAAAACTGTTTTTT. Translating gives CASRIRRSGRPNEKLFF.

The CDR3 coding sequence is TGCAGTGTTCGCGGGAGAAATGAGCAGTTCTTC. It codes for CSVRGRNEQFF. The chain carries TRBV20-1 and TRBJ2-1; TRBD2 aligns across 7 bases. J lost 7 bases, V lost 7 bases, and 4 bases had no gene match. There are 11 residues in the CDR3. Germline lookup yields CDR1 DFQATT and CDR2 SNEGSKA (reference sequence).